The 24 T cell receptor beta chains given below trace back to one sample, sequenced in a study of T cells in Graves' hyperthyroidism and ophthalmopathy. Authors of the study amplified TCR beta CDR3 regions from RNA transcripts. HTBI primers were used for first-round RT-PCR of the TCR CDR3. TCRdb itself ran the multiplex PCR reads through MiXCR, one entry per CDR3 protein. In the table there are 700,000 or so distinct CDR3 sequences, about 14% of which are singletons. Sequencing was performed on blood. These receptors came from a woman aged 45-65 years with Graves' ophthalmopathy.

This chain joins TRBV9 and TRBJ2-1; D gene unclear. Between the trimmed V and J ends, which lost 1 base and 6 bases, there was a span of 8 bases. The CDR3 contains 13 residues. In germline, CDR1 is SGDLS, CDR2 YYNGEE. Here the CDR3 reads CASSVSALNEQFF. DNA of the CDR3: TGTGCCAGCAGCGTATCAGCCCTCAATGAGCAGTTCTTC.

This chain uses TRBV6-2 or TRBV6-3 with TRBJ1-6, with a weak D call TRBD1 (5 bases). CDR1 is MNHEY and CDR2 is SVGEGT in the germline V gene. This CDR3 has 18 residues. Trimming left V 0 bases short and J 0 bases short, with 12 bases between. CDR3 protein: CASSYSSAGSSYNSPLHF. The CDR3 nucleotides read TGTGCCAGCAGTTACTCGTCGGCAGGGAGCTCCTATAATTCACCCCTCCACTTT.

The sample holds a few counts of this clonotype. The rearrangement uses TRBV10-2 and TRBJ2-1, with 7 bases fitting TRBD2. The CDR3 totals 15 residues. CDR1 is WSHSY and CDR2 is SAAADI in the germline V gene. With 5 bases clipped from V and 4 bases from J, the junction kept 8 bases outside the gene matches. This chain's CDR3 is CASSLGRALYNEQFF. The DNA of the CDR3 is TGCGCCAGCAGTCTGGGGAGGGCCCTTTACAATGAGCAGTTCTTC.

This clonotype was detected ten times or more. Relative to the germline gene, one junction end is altered; a read error may explain this. The rearrangement uses TRBV7-7 and TRBJ2-2; D might be TRBD1 (5 bases). The CDR3 runs to 15 residues. Germline-derived CDR1 and CDR2 are SSHAT and FNYEAQ (reference sequence). The CDR3 sequence: CASSLVTGNTGELFF. CDR3 bases: TGTGCTAGCAGCCTCGTTACAGGGAACACCGGGGAGCTGTTTTTT.

This clonotype was seen many times. The chain joins TRBV13 to TRBJ2-7, with 11 nucleotides matching TRBD2. Per the germline V gene, CDR1 is PRHDT and CDR2 is FYEKMQ (reference sequence). CDR3 size: 17 residues. Unmatched junction bases numbered 10, after V lost 5 bases and J lost 1 base. CDR3: CASSAPLAGGPSYEQYF. CDR3 DNA: TGTGCCAGCAGCGCCCCTCTAGCGGGAGGCCCTTCCTACGAGCAGTACTTC.

This clonotype was detected a few times. This chain joins TRBV20-1 and TRBJ2-3; 9 bases are shared with TRBD1. The CDR3 contains 15 residues. Germline CDR1 is DFQATT and CDR2 is SNEGSKA (reference sequence). Trimming removed 0 bases from V and 5 bases from J; junction bases left unmatched: 6. The CDR3 loop is CSARDPWDREDTQYF. Here the CDR3 DNA reads TGCAGTGCTAGAGACCCCTGGGACAGGGAAGATACGCAGTATTTT.

This clonotype has more than one count but fewer than ten. This chain connects TRBV20-1 to TRBJ1-4; D uncertain. Germline CDR1 DFQATT, CDR2 SNEGSKA (reference sequence). Trimming pared 6 bases from V and 6 bases from J, leaving 17 bases between. There are 14 residues in the CDR3. CDR3 DNA: TGCAGTGCAGATGATAGGGAGCGGGATGAAAAACTGTTTTTT. The encoded protein is CSADDRERDEKLFF.

This clonotype was observed at least ten times. The genes are TRBV6-2 or TRBV6-3 and TRBJ2-2; D uncertain. The CDR3 has 16 residues. Germline CDR1 is MNHEY and CDR2 is SVGEGT. The germline V and J ends were trimmed by 0 bases and 2 bases, with 10 bases remaining between them. CDR3 bases: TGTGCCAGCAGTTACTCGCAGAGGACCAACACCGGGGAGCTGTTTTTT. This encodes CASSYSQRTNTGELFF.

V and J are TRBV2 and TRBJ2-3; TRBD2 agrees at 7 bases. CDR3 length: 14 amino acids. The germline CDR1 and CDR2 sequences are SNHLY and FYNNEI. The V gene end was trimmed by 5 bases and the J gene end by 9 bases; junction bases not matched to a gene: 11. The CDR3 nucleotides are TGTGCCAGCAGTTACGGGCCAGGGAGGGCGACGCAGTATTTT. Amino acids: CASSYGPGRATQYF.

This clonotype has only a few counts. The rearrangement joins TRBV24-1 to TRBJ2-1; no reliable D call. The germline V gene has CDR1 KGHDR and CDR2 SFDVKD. CDR3 length: 11 residues. V lost 7 bases and J lost 3, with 3 bases in between. The CDR3: CATRGYNEQFF. CDR3 coding DNA: TGTGCCACCAGGGGCTACAATGAGCAGTTCTTC.

The table lists this clonotype with many counts. This sequence joins TRBV20-1 and TRBJ2-7; 9 nucleotides line up with TRBD2. J was trimmed by 6 bases and V by 0 bases; bases with no gene match: 9. The CDR3 length is 15 residues. Germline V gene data show CDR1 as DFQATT and CDR2 as SNEGSKA (reference sequence). Here the CDR3 reads CSARDPSGTGREQYF. CDR3 DNA: TGCAGTGCTAGAGACCCTAGCGGGACCGGGCGCGAGCAGTACTTC.

The sample holds many counts of this clonotype. The V gene is TRBV7-2, the J gene TRBJ2-7; 12 bases map to TRBD2. J was trimmed by 0 bases and V by 1 base; bases with no gene match: 7. This CDR3 is built from 18 residues. Per germline, CDR1 SGHTA and CDR2 FQGNSA. DNA of the CDR3: TGTGCCAGCAGCTTAGTAAATCTAGCGGGAGGGCCCTCCTACGAGCAGTACTTC. Encoded protein: CASSLVNLAGGPSYEQYF.

Comments on this clonotype: One junction end disagrees with the germline gene, perhaps due to a read error. The chain recombines TRBV28 with TRBJ2-1, with a weak D call TRBD1 (6 bases). This CDR3 has 13 amino acids. Germline loops: CDR1 MDHEN, CDR2 SYDVKM. CDR3 protein: CANSWGLRNEQFF. For the CDR3, the DNA is TGTGCCAACAGTTGGGGGCTCCGCAATGAGCAGTTCTTC.

A few counts support this clonotype. The chain carries TRBV24-1 and TRBJ2-1; a weak D match, TRBD1 (6 bases). There are 14 residues in the CDR3. Germline CDR1 and CDR2: KGHDR and SFDVKD. Between the trimmed V and J ends, which lost 4 bases and 1 base, there was a span of 7 bases. The CDR3 reads CATSEQGSYNEQFF. CDR3 in DNA: TGTGCCACCAGTGAACAGGGATCCTACAATGAGCAGTTCTTC.

This clonotype was found a few times. The rearrangement links TRBV7-2 to TRBJ1-1; TRBD1 matches at 8 bases. The CDR3 consists of 17 residues. V lost 1 base, J lost 3 bases, and 10 bases stayed unmatched. The V gene's germline CDR1 is SGHTA and CDR2 FQGNSA. The CDR3 nucleotides are TGTGCCAGCAGCTTAGGGCTCACAGGGGGACCCGACACTGAAGCTTTCTTT. Translation: CASSLGLTGGPDTEAFF.

This clonotype was observed at least ten times. The rearrangement uses TRBV7-9 and TRBJ2-5; unclear D gene. With 10 bases removed from V and 0 bases from J, the gap between germline ends came to 18 bases. Germline CDR1 SEHNR, CDR2 FQNEAQ (reference sequence). This CDR3 region has 15 residues. The CDR3 sequence: CAIINQGGNQETQYF. The CDR3 region has the DNA TGTGCCATCATCAATCAAGGTGGGAACCAAGAGACCCAGTACTTC.

This clonotype was detected many times. CDR3 sequence reads: CASSLSLAGTQETQYF. CDR3 DNA sequence: TGTGCCAGCAGTTTGTCATTAGCGGGAACCCAAGAGACCCAGTACTTC. V usage is TRBV28 and J usage is TRBJ2-5; 8 nucleotides line up with TRBD2. After removal of 3 bases from V and 1 base from J, the junction contained 7 bases not matched to a gene. Germline loops: CDR1 MDHEN, CDR2 SYDVKM. The CDR3 has 16 residues.

Ten or more counts support this clonotype. The rearrangement links TRBV7-9 to TRBJ2-7; D gene ambiguous. V lost 5 bases and J lost 9, with 14 bases in between. Germline-derived CDR1 and CDR2 are SEHNR and FQNEAQ (reference sequence). There are 12 residues in the CDR3. In nucleotides, the CDR3 is TGTGCCAGCAGCCCCGGTGTTTTGGGGCAGTACTTC. This translates into CASSPGVLGQYF. The full variable domain, completed using reference TRBV7-9 and TRBJ2-7, is DTGVSQNPRHKITKRGQNVTFRCDPISEHNRLYWYRQTLGQGPEFLTYFQNEAQLEKSRLLSDRFSAERPKGSFSTLEIQRTEQGDSAMYLCASSPGVLGQYFGPGTRLTVT.

This clonotype was seen many times. This chain links TRBV6-1 with TRBJ2-7; TRBD2 matches at 12 bases. Germline CDR1 is MNHNS and CDR2 is SASEGT. The CDR3 totals 15 residues. The trim removed 5 bases at V and 2 bases at J, leaving 4 bases unmatched. The CDR3 sequence is CASSSRTSGAYEQYF. In DNA form, the CDR3 reads TGTGCCAGCAGTTCCAGGACTAGCGGGGCCTACGAGCAGTACTTC.

This chain connects TRBV5-6 to TRBJ2-1; 9 bases line up with TRBD2. The CDR3 spans 14 residues. Germline V gene data show CDR1 as SGHDT and CDR2 as YYEEEE. V was pared by 4 bases and J by 8 bases, with 7 bases of the junction left unmatched. CDR3 in DNA: TGTGCCAGCAGCCCGGGACTAGCATTCGATGAGCAGTTCTTC. Amino acid sequence: CASSPGLAFDEQFF.

The chain couples TRBV12-3 or TRBV12-4 to TRBJ2-3; D remains ambiguous. The CDR3 spans 15 residues. V dropped 6 bases and J dropped 4 bases, with 17 bases sitting between them. The CDR3 spells CASSPSLSGPDTQYF. The CDR3 region has the DNA TGTGCCAGCAGCCCTTCCCTGTCGGGTCCAGATACGCAGTATTTT.

This clonotype was counted many times. V usage is TRBV28 and J usage is TRBJ1-1; no clear D gene. Germline V gene sequence: CDR1 MDHEN, CDR2 SYDVKM. The V end was cut by 7 bases, the J end by 0 bases, with 9 bases between. This CDR3 has 13 residues. The CDR3 bases are TGTGCCAGCACCATCCAGCTGAACACTGAAGCTTTCTTT. Amino acid sequence: CASTIQLNTEAFF. The whole variable domain, filled in from reference TRBV28 and TRBJ1-1, reads DVKVTQSSRYLVKRTGEKVFLECVQDMDHENMFWYRQDPGLGLRLIYFSYDVKMKEKGDIPEGYSVSREKKERFSLILESASTNQTSMYLCASTIQLNTEAFFGQGTRLTVV.

This clonotype was picked up many times. The rearrangement joins TRBV7-2 to TRBJ2-7; tentative D call: TRBD1 (6 bases). The germline V gene encodes CDR1 SGHTA and CDR2 FQGNSA. With 5 bases removed from V and 3 bases from J, the gap between germline ends came to 14 bases. CDR3 length: 14 residues. CDR3 sequence reads: CASSPQRGNYEQYF. The CDR3 DNA reads as TGTGCCAGCAGCCCACAGAGGGGGAACTACGAGCAGTACTTC.

At least ten counts were recorded for this clonotype. In DNA, the CDR3 is TGTGCCAGCAGAATTAGCGTGCCCTACAATGAGCAGTTCTTC. Amino acid sequence: CASRISVPYNEQFF. The chain employs TRBV12-3 or TRBV12-4 and TRBJ2-1, with a possible D match to TRBD2 (5 bases). The CDR3 covers 14 residues. V lost 6 bases to trimming and J lost 2 bases, with 11 bases between them.